Following are 10 T cell receptor beta chains from one sample sequenced in a study of cytomegalovirus exposure and HLA in healthy donors. This PCR relied on a set of 60 Vbeta primers and 13 Jbeta primers. Generated by immunoSEQ multiplex PCR, the TCRdb table keeps only in-frame clones and is missing some. The profile covers 90,000 to 100,000 clones, with 50% to 75% appearing a single time and 3.9% taken by the ten largest. Material: PBMCs. These receptors came from a man aged 25-40 years in good health and CMV-seronegative.

The chain carries TRBV4-2 and TRBJ1-2; D remains unclear. This CDR3 region has 15 residues. Germline V CDR1 and CDR2: LGHNA, YNFKEQ. V lost 1 base to trimming and J lost 8 bases, with 17 bases between them. The CDR3 loop is CASSQGPGGGWGYTF. For the CDR3, the DNA is TGTGCCAGCAGCCAAGGGCCGGGTGGAGGCTGGGGCTACACCTTC.

V and J are TRBV7-3 and TRBJ1-6; 7 nucleotides align to TRBD1. The trim removed 3 bases at V and 9 bases at J, leaving 11 bases unmatched. The CDR3 has 16 amino acids. The V gene's germline CDR1 is SGHTA and CDR2 FQGTGA. The CDR3, as DNA: TGTGCCAGCAGCTTCGACGGAAACAGGGGTTTTTCACCCCTCCACTTT. It encodes CASSFDGNRGFSPLHF.

The chain uses TRBV2 and TRBJ2-3; 14 bases fit TRBD2. Per germline, CDR1 SNHLY and CDR2 FYNNEI. The CDR3 is made up of 15 amino acids. V lost 6 bases and J lost 3; bases outside the gene matches: 2. The CDR3 bases are TGTGCCAGCAGCCGACTAGCGGGGGGGACAGATACGCAGTATTTT. Translating it yields CASSRLAGGTDTQYF.

The gene calls are TRBV5-4 and TRBJ1-1; 7 bases fit TRBD1. V was pared by 0 bases and J by 0 bases, with 2 bases of the junction left unmatched. Germline loops: CDR1 SGHNT, CDR2 YYREEE (reference sequence). This CDR3 is 15 amino acids long. CDR3 protein: CASSLAGQLNTEAFF. In DNA, the CDR3 is TGTGCCAGCAGCTTGGCGGGACAGCTGAACACTGAAGCTTTCTTT. Looking up the rest from reference TRBV5-4 and TRBJ1-1 gives the full variable domain: ETGVTQSPTHLIKTRGQQVTLRCSSQSGHNTVSWYQQALGQGPQFIFQYYREEENGRGNFPPRFSGLQFPNYSSELNVNALELDDSALYLCASSLAGQLNTEAFFGQGTRLTVV.

This chain uses TRBV1 with TRBJ2-1; the DNA was not used to check the table's D call, TRBD2. TRBV1 is assigned pseudogene status. CDR3 length: 14 residues. For the CDR3, the DNA is TGCACCAGCAGCCAAGAATCTAGCGGTACTGAGCAGTTCTTC. Amino acids: CTSSQESSGTEQFF.

The chain carries TRBV5-6 and TRBJ2-7, with 7 nucleotides matching TRBD1. Germline values: CDR1 SGHDT, CDR2 YYEEEE. The CDR3 totals 13 residues. V lost 4 bases and J lost 2; bases outside the gene matches: 3. The CDR3 here is CASSPGTAYEQYF. CDR3 bases: TGTGCCAGCAGCCCAGGGACAGCCTACGAGCAGTACTTC. Together with reference TRBV5-6 and TRBJ2-7, the CDR3 gives the full variable domain: DAGVTQSPTHLIKTRGQQVTLRCSPKSGHDTVSWYQQALGQGPQFIFQYYEEEERQRGNFPDRFSGHQFPNYSSELNVNALLLGDSALYLCASSPGTAYEQYFGPGTRLTVT.

This chain links TRBV13 with TRBJ1-6, with D uncertain. The CDR3 spans 12 residues. The germline gives CDR1 PRHDT, CDR2 FYEKMQ (reference sequence). Deletions cut 7 bases from V and 8 bases from J, with 9 bases between. The CDR3 loop is CASKVTDSPLHF. CDR3 in DNA: TGTGCCAGCAAAGTCACGGATTCACCCCTCCACTTT.

The V gene is TRBV4-1, the J gene TRBJ1-5; maybe TRBD1 (5 bases). Trimming stripped 1 base from V and 0 bases from J, with 16 bases between. Germline lookup yields CDR1 MGHRA and CDR2 YSYEKL. This CDR3 spans 18 amino acids. CDR3 loop: CASSQAQTGTYSNQPQHF. The CDR3 region has the DNA TGCGCCAGCAGCCAAGCCCAAACAGGTACTTATAGCAATCAGCCCCAGCATTTT.

This chain joins TRBV6-1 and TRBJ2-7; the match to TRBD2 covers 13 bases. Per the germline V gene, CDR1 is MNHNS and CDR2 is SASEGT. The CDR3 has 15 amino acids. J was trimmed by 2 bases and V by 5 bases; bases with no gene match: 3. CDR3 sequence: CASSQLAGGPYEQYF. CDR3 nucleotide sequence: TGTGCCAGCAGTCAACTAGCGGGAGGGCCCTACGAGCAGTACTTC.

The rearrangement joins TRBV28 to TRBJ2-5; TRBD2 aligns across 8 bases. In germline, CDR1 is MDHEN, CDR2 SYDVKM. With 10 bases clipped from V and 1 base from J, the junction kept 8 bases outside the gene matches. This CDR3 is 14 amino acids long. The CDR3 bases are TGTGCCACCAAAACTAGCGGTGGCCAAGAGACCCAGTACTTC. Translated, it gives CATKTSGGQETQYF. Combining the CDR3 with reference TRBV28 and TRBJ2-5 gives the whole variable domain DVKVTQSSRYLVKRTGEKVFLECVQDMDHENMFWYRQDPGLGLRLIYFSYDVKMKEKGDIPEGYSVSREKKERFSLILESASTNQTSMYLCATKTSGGQETQYFGPGTRLLVL.